Listed below are T cell receptor beta chains from one sample, sequenced in a study of identical twins. TCRdb re-analysed the 5' RACE reads in MiXCR, keeping a single row per CDR3 protein. The data hold nearly 900,000 distinct CDR3 sequences, with around 12% observed a single time. This sample was also put to use in a study of yellow fever vaccine responses in identical twins.

Sequencing was carried out using PBMCs. All receptors come from a woman in her late teens or twenties in good health. Both conserved end residues are part of each CDR3. The D gene is left open where the match is weak. Rows give clone size only sometimes, using once, few, many, or a class for an expanded clone.

cdr3_aa cdr3_nt j_call v_call d_call clone_size
CASSQLLGGTEAFF TGCGCCAGCAGCCAGTTATTAGGGGGGACTGAAGCTTTCTTT TRBJ1-1 TRBV4-1 . .
CASSLGTGSPRTDTQYF TGCGCCAGCAGCTTGGGAACAGGTTCCCCTCGCACAGATACGCAGTATTTT TRBJ2-3 TRBV5-1 . .
CASSRPYGVSYNEQFF TGCGCCAGCAGCCGCCCCTACGGGGTTTCGTACAATGAGCAGTTCTTC TRBJ2-1 TRBV4-1 . many
CASSLEGLAGAGETQYF TGTGCCAGCAGCTTAGAGGGGCTAGCGGGAGCCGGAGAGACCCAGTACTTC TRBJ2-5 TRBV7-9 TRBD2 .
CASGTGYEQFF TGTGCCAGCGGCACGGGATATGAGCAGTTCTTC TRBJ2-1 TRBV3-1 . few
CAISESGGSETQYF TGTGCCATCAGTGAGTCTGGTGGTTCGGAGACCCAGTACTTC TRBJ2-5 TRBV10-3 . .
CSVEDLPDRANTQYF TGCAGCGTTGAAGATCTTCCGGACAGGGCGAATACGCAGTATTTT TRBJ2-3 TRBV29-1 TRBD1 few
CASSQDLETQYF TGCGCCAGCAGCCAAGATCTGGAGACCCAGTACTTC TRBJ2-5 TRBV4-1 . many
CSAILGPGELFF TGCAGTGCTATTCTAGGCCCCGGGGAGCTGTTTTTT TRBJ2-2 TRBV20-1 . .
CASSLRGGRADTQYF TGTGCCAGCAGCTTAAGGGGGGGCAGGGCAGATACGCAGTATTTT TRBJ2-3 TRBV11-2 . .
CASSAGQVYSYEQYF TGTGCCAGCAGTGCCGGACAGGTGTACTCCTACGAGCAGTACTTC TRBJ2-7 TRBV27 TRBD1 .
CASSGRLAGEETQYF TGCGCCAGCAGCGGTCGACTAGCGGGGGAAGAGACCCAGTACTTC TRBJ2-5 TRBV4-1 TRBD2 few
CAVGGISYNEQFF TGTGCAGTGGGGGGCATCTCCTACAATGAGCAGTTCTTC TRBJ2-1 TRBV7-9 . .
CAINQGANTGELFF TGTGCCATTAATCAGGGCGCGAACACCGGGGAGCTGTTTTTT TRBJ2-2 TRBV10-3 . .
CAISGGSQETQYF TGTGCCATCAGTGGTGGCAGCCAAGAGACCCAGTACTTC TRBJ2-5 TRBV10-3 . many
CSARDTVQGTYEQYF TGCAGTGCTAGAGATACCGTACAGGGGACCTACGAGCAGTACTTC TRBJ2-7 TRBV20-1 TRBD1 few
CATSDRTSGGVTGYNEQFF TGTGCCACCAGTGATCGGACTAGCGGGGGGGTCACAGGATACAATGAGCAGTTCTTC TRBJ2-1 TRBV24-1 TRBD2 many
CASSLRRRGVETQYF TGTGCCAGCAGTTTAAGGCGCAGGGGCGTCGAGACCCAGTACTTC TRBJ2-5 TRBV12-3/TRBV12-4 . .
CASSKTGQPLFAYEQYF TGTGCCAGCAGTAAAACGGGACAGCCCTTATTTGCCTACGAGCAGTACTTC TRBJ2-7 TRBV27 TRBD1 .
CSAITGGVGGKTQYF TGCAGTGCTATCACAGGGGGGGTTGGGGGAAAGACCCAGTACTTC TRBJ2-5 TRBV20-1 . few
CATSRDHRGRMPSSYNEQFF TGTGCCACCAGCAGAGATCACCGGGGACGAATGCCGAGCTCCTACAATGAGCAGTTCTTC TRBJ2-1 TRBV15 . .
CASSLSPGAPSTGELFF TGTGCCAGCAGTTTATCACCGGGAGCCCCGAGCACCGGGGAGCTGTTTTTT TRBJ2-2 TRBV27 . few
CSARSPGLAGVSATGELFF TGCAGTGCTAGATCACCGGGACTAGCGGGAGTCTCGGCCACCGGGGAGCTGTTTTTT TRBJ2-2 TRBV20-1 TRBD2 .
CSARDGWTSYEQYF TGCAGTGCTAGAGACGGGTGGACTAGCTACGAGCAGTACTTC TRBJ2-7 TRBV20-1 TRBD2 few
CASSQVRTGSSPLHF TGTGCCAGCAGCCAAGTCCGGACAGGGAGTTCACCCCTCCACTTT TRBJ1-6 TRBV3-1 TRBD1 .
CASSYATGLNTGELFF TGCGCCAGCAGCTACGCCACCGGGCTGAACACCGGGGAGCTGTTTTTT TRBJ2-2 TRBV5-1 . few
CATSREGTGFLLAKNIQYF TGTGCCACCAGCAGAGAGGGGACAGGCTTTCTTTTAGCCAAAAACATTCAGTACTTC TRBJ2-4 TRBV15 TRBD1 .
CASSYGLTGTRRETQYF TGTGCCAGCAGTTACGGGTTGACAGGGACGAGGAGGGAGACCCAGTACTTC TRBJ2-5 TRBV6-5 TRBD1 few
CSARASGGRAVTQYF TGCAGTGCTAGGGCGTCTGGGGGGAGGGCGGTTACGCAGTATTTT TRBJ2-3 TRBV20-1 TRBD2 .
CASSELVAGGGMVF TGTGCCAGCAGTGAATTGGTAGCGGGAGGGGGAATGGTCTTC TRBJ2-1 TRBV25-1 TRBD2 few
CAIMPEARHEQFF TGTGCCATCATGCCCGAGGCTCGCCATGAGCAGTTCTTC TRBJ2-1 TRBV10-3 . .
CATSLGMRSGELFF TGTGCCACCAGTCTTGGTATGCGGTCCGGGGAGCTGTTTTTT TRBJ2-2 TRBV24-1 . few
CASSRLDGRAKNIQYF TGTGCCAGCAGTAGACTAGACGGAAGGGCCAAAAACATTCAGTACTTC TRBJ2-4 TRBV12-3/TRBV12-4 . .
CASSLELGTNTGELFF TGTGCCAGCAGTTTAGAATTGGGAACGAACACCGGGGAGCTGTTTTTT TRBJ2-2 TRBV27 . .
CASSGGTVTYEQYF TGCGCCAGCAGTGGGGGAACCGTCACCTACGAGCAGTACTTC TRBJ2-7 TRBV5-1 . many
CATSRDLDRGKETQYF TGTGCCACCAGCAGAGATTTGGACAGGGGAAAAGAGACCCAGTACTTC TRBJ2-5 TRBV15 TRBD1 few
CASSYTLLGRADREQYF TGTGCCAGCAGTTACACCCTCCTCGGGAGGGCCGATCGCGAGCAGTACTTC TRBJ2-7 TRBV6-5 TRBD2 .
CASSLSSGKGGEQFF TGTGCCAGCAGCTTAAGTAGCGGGAAAGGTGGTGAGCAGTTCTTC TRBJ2-1 TRBV7-9 TRBD2 many
CASRGRLAGGRVYNEQFF TGTGCCAGCAGAGGGAGACTAGCGGGGGGGCGGGTGTACAATGAGCAGTTCTTC TRBJ2-1 TRBV12-3/TRBV12-4 TRBD2 .
CSAADGTSGMGEQFF TGCAGTGCTGCGGACGGGACTAGCGGGATGGGGGAGCAGTTCTTC TRBJ2-1 TRBV20-1 TRBD2 .
CASSLGRGPGELFF TGCGCCAGCAGCTTGGGCAGGGGGCCCGGGGAGCTGTTTTTT TRBJ2-2 TRBV5-1 TRBD1 many
CASSWTSETYNEQFF TGCGCCAGCAGCTGGACTAGCGAGACATACAATGAGCAGTTCTTC TRBJ2-1 TRBV5-1 TRBD2 .
CASSQHGLAGPSISYNEQFF TGCGCCAGCAGCCAGCACGGACTAGCGGGGCCCTCGATATCCTACAATGAGCAGTTCTTC TRBJ2-1 TRBV4-1 TRBD2 .
CASSYQPRAGYTDTQYF TGTGCCAGCAGTTACCAACCCCGGGCAGGGTACACAGATACGCAGTATTTT TRBJ2-3 TRBV6-5 . .
CASSWGRGADTQYF TGTGCCAGCAGTTGGGGCAGGGGGGCAGATACGCAGTATTTT TRBJ2-3 TRBV6-5 . few
CASSPGTAHGYTF TGTGCCAGCAGTCCCGGGACAGCCCATGGCTACACCTTC TRBJ1-2 TRBV27 TRBD1 .
CASSPLLAGGVEVEQFF TGTGCCAGCAGCCCCCTCCTAGCGGGAGGGGTCGAGGTTGAGCAGTTCTTC TRBJ2-1 TRBV5-5 TRBD2 .